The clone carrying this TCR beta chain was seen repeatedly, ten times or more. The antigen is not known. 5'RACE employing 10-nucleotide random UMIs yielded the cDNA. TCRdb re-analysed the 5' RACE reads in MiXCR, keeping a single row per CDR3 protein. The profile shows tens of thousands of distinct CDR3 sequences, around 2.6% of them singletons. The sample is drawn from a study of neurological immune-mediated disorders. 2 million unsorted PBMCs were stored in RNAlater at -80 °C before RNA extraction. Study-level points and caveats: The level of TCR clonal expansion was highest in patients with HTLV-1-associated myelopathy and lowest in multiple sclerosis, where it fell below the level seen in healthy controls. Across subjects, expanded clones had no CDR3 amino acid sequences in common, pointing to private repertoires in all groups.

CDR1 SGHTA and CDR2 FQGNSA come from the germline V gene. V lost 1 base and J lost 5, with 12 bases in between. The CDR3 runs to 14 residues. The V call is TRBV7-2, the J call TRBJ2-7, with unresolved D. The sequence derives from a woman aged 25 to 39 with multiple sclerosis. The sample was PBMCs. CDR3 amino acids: CASSLDPMENEQYF. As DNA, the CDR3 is TGTGCCAGCAGCTTAGATCCGATGGAGAACGAGCAGTACTTC.